Shown below are 3 T cell receptor beta chains from a single sample sequenced in a study of CD8+CD57+ T cells in acquired aplastic anemia. CDR3 and TCR beta VDJ profiling relied on a genomic DNA template. Each CDR3 protein is one row after TCRdb ran MiXCR on the reads. The top ten hold around 0.82% of the sample, which has a few hundred thousand distinct CDR3 sequences, 25% to 40% seen once. By flow cytometry, patients selected for sequencing had shown an expansion of CD8+CD57+ cells. Sequencing was carried out using sorted CD4+, CD8+, or CD8+CD57+ T cells (not recorded which) from PBMCs. These receptors were collected from a human donor with aplastic anemia.

This clonotype was recorded at least ten times. The chain joins TRBV19 to TRBJ1-2, with D maybe TRBD1 (5 bases). The CDR3 runs 14 residues. Germline CDR1 reads LNHDA; CDR2 reads SQIVND (reference sequence). V lost 8 bases to trimming and J lost 5 bases, with 18 bases between them. Here the CDR3 reads CASSTATTTYGYTF. CDR3 DNA: TGTGCCAGTTCGACAGCCACTACCACTTATGGCTACACCTTC.

At least ten counts were recorded for this clonotype. The J gene is TRBJ1-3, the V gene TRBV19, with D possibly matching TRBD1 (5 bases). The germline V and J ends were trimmed by 5 bases and 2 bases, with 10 bases remaining between them. Germline V lookup: CDR1 LNHDA, CDR2 SQIVND (reference sequence). This CDR3 contains 14 residues. The CDR3 DNA follows: TGTGCCAGTAGTCTCGGGGGTCCTGGAAACACCATATATTTT. This gives the protein CASSLGGPGNTIYF.

About this clonotype: As the CDR3 is not closed by the conserved phenylalanine or tryptophan, this likely results from a read error. The chain carries TRBV5-1 and TRBJ1-6; D perhaps matches TRBD1 (5 bases). The CDR3 is 16 amino acids. Deletions cut 0 bases from V and 15 bases from J, with 22 bases between. The V gene's germline CDR1 is SGHRS and CDR2 YFSETQ. The CDR3 protein is CASSLETPGSGLHLHL. The CDR3 bases are TGCGCCAGCAGCTTGGAAACCCCGGGCTCAGGGTTACACCTCCACCTT.